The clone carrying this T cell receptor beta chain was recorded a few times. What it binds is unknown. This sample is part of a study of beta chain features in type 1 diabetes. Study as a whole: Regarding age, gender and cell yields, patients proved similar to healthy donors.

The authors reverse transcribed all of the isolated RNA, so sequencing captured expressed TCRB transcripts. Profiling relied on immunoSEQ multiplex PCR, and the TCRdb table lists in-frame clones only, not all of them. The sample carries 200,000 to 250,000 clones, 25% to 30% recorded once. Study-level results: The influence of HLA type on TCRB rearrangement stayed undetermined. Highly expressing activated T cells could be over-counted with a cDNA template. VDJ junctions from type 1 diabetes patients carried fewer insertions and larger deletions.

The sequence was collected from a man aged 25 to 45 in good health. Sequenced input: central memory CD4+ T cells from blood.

CDR3 coding DNA: TGTGCCAGCTTGACCGGGACTAGCGGGAGAGAGACCCAGTACTTC. It yields the protein CASLTGTSGRETQYF. The rearrangement uses TRBV2 and TRBJ2-5, with TRBD2 matching over 14 bases. Trimming cost V 8 bases and J 4 bases; bases outside gene matches: 6. The CDR3 has 15 amino acids. CDR1 and CDR2 from the germline V gene are SNHLY and FYNNEI.